The clone carrying this T cell receptor (beta chain) was detected many times. The antigen is unknown. The data were obtained in a study of regulatory T cells in long-lasting Graves disease. Time point given: newly diagnosed GD, antithyroid drugs for less than 3 months. Researchers made the TCR library from RNA that was extracted from PBMCs. American Thyroid Association guidelines defined Graves' disease diagnosis. Both iRepertoire HTBI primers and Arm-PCR of CDR3 regions were used to build the TCR beta libraries. TCRdb re-called the multiplex PCR reads with MiXCR, one entry per CDR3 protein. The data show 370,000 or so distinct CDR3 sequences, 16% seen once. This CDR3 is 14 amino acids long. Trimming removed 3 bases from V and 4 bases from J, with 13 bases in between. Overall study results and limits: Peripheral blood, not thyroid tissue, was the sole material studied. Persistent disease exhibited a predilection for TRBV28, TRBJ1-2 and TRBJ2-5.

This sample was also put to use in a study of T cells in Graves' hyperthyroidism and ophthalmopathy.

The clonotype was recovered from a woman between 18 and 30 years old with Graves disease. Sequencing used peripheral blood mononuclear cells (PBMCs), obtained at new diagnosis, from a patient treated with antithyroid drugs. The chain links TRBV12-3 or TRBV12-4 to TRBJ2-7; D is unresolved. CDR3 amino acids: CASSFGGVVYEQYF. For the CDR3, the DNA is TGTGCCAGCAGTTTTGGTGGGGTGGTGTACGAGCAGTACTTC.